The source of this TCR beta chain is a study of blood T cell repertoires in COVID-19. About the study: Acute and convalescent COVID-19 specimens originated in the United States, Italy and Spain.

Membership in each cohort depended on participant-reported clinical history. Using immunoSEQ multiplex PCR, the repertoire was profiled, and TCRdb retains in-frame clones only, with some absent. Of about 310,000 clones in the sample, approximately 88% were seen once. The V and J ends lost 0 bases and 4 bases respectively, with 10 bases between them. Germline CDR1 reads SGHTS; CDR2 reads YDEGEE. This CDR3 spans 14 amino acids. This receptor was identified in a woman aged 18-29 years who had recovered from COVID-19. Material: PBMCs or T cells enriched from blood (not recorded which). This chain links TRBV5-8 with TRBJ1-2; tentative D call: TRBD1 (6 bases). The CDR3 nucleotides are TGTGCCAGCAGCTTGGAGGCAGGGGCCTATGGCTACACCTTC. Amino acids: CASSLEAGAYGYTF. The full variable domain, rest sourced from reference TRBV5-8 and TRBJ1-2, is EAGVTQSPTHLIKTRGQQATLRCSPISGHTSVYWYQQALGLGLQFLLWYDEGEERNRGNFPPRFSGRQFPNYSSELNVNALELEDSALYLCASSLEAGAYGYTFGSGTRLTVV.